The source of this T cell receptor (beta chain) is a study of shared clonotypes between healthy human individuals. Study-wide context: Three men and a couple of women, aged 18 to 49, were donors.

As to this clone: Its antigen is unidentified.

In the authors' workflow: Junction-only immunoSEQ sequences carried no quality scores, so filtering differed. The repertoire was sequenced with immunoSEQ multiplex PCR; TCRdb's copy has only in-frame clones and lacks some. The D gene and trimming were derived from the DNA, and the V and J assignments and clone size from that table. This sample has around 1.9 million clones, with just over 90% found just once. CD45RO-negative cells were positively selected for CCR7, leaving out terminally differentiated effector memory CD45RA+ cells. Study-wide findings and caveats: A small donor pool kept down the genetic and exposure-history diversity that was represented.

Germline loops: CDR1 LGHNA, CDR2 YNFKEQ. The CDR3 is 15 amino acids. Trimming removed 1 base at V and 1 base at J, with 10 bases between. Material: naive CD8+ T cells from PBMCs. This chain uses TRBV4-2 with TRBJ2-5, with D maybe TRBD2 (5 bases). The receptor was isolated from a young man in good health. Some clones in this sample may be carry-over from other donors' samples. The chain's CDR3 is CASSQVAEGQETQYF. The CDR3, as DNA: TGTGCCAGCAGCCAAGTTGCTGAGGGCCAAGAGACCCAGTACTTC.